This is a list of T cell receptor beta chains from one sample in a study of T cells of healthy individuals. TCRdb redid the calling of the 5' RACE reads with MiXCR, one entry per CDR3 protein. This table has 85,000 to 100,000 distinct CDR3 sequences, around 17% appearing once. The receptors shown here come from a human donor in good health. The CDR3 runs from the conserved cysteine through the conserved F or W. D genes are given only for firm matches. Clone size is given for some rows only: seen once, a few or many times, or a class if the clone is expanded.

abundance: few; j_gene: TRBJ2-7; v_gene: TRBV28; d_gene: .; CDR3nt: TGTGCCAGCAGTGAACCCCCGGTAGCCTCCTACGAGCAGTACTTC; CDR3aa: CASSEPPVASYEQYF
abundance: many; j_gene: TRBJ1-1; v_gene: TRBV28; d_gene: .; CDR3nt: TGTGCCAGCAGGCGGATGAACACTGAAGCTTTCTTT; CDR3aa: CASRRMNTEAFF
abundance: many; j_gene: TRBJ1-4; v_gene: TRBV4-3; d_gene: .; CDR3nt: TGCGCCAGCAGCCAAGACAGTCGGTGGGGTGAAAAACTGTTTTTT; CDR3aa: CASSQDSRWGEKLFF
abundance: many; j_gene: TRBJ1-5; v_gene: TRBV2; d_gene: TRBD1; CDR3nt: TGTGCCAGCAGTGATTCAGGGGGCCGGCAGCCCCAGCATTTT; CDR3aa: CASSDSGGRQPQHF
abundance: many; j_gene: TRBJ1-1; v_gene: TRBV20-1; d_gene: .; CDR3nt: TGCAGTGCTGTGGACCGGACCCGGTACACTGAAGCTTTCTTT; CDR3aa: CSAVDRTRYTEAFF
abundance: few; j_gene: TRBJ2-1; v_gene: TRBV28; d_gene: .; CDR3nt: TGTGCCAGCAGTTTAGGAGGTACTTTAGCGTGGAATGAGCAGTTCTTC; CDR3aa: CASSLGGTLAWNEQFF
abundance: many; j_gene: TRBJ2-1; v_gene: TRBV5-6; d_gene: .; CDR3nt: TGTGCCAGCAGCCCCCTAGACCACAATGAGCAGTTCTTC; CDR3aa: CASSPLDHNEQFF
abundance: once; j_gene: TRBJ2-7; v_gene: TRBV6-2/TRBV6-3; d_gene: .; CDR3nt: TGTGCCAGCGGTAGCGACGGCTCCTACGAGCAGTACTTC; CDR3aa: CASGSDGSYEQYF
abundance: few; j_gene: TRBJ1-1; v_gene: TRBV7-2; d_gene: .; CDR3nt: TGTGCCAGCAGCTCGTCGGTCGGGGACCAGGCTTTCTTT; CDR3aa: CASSSSVGDQAFF
abundance: .; j_gene: TRBJ1-2; v_gene: TRBV21-1; d_gene: .; CDR3nt: TGTGCCAGCATGGGCGGCAGCTTAGATGGCTACACCTTC; CDR3aa: CASMGGSLDGYTF
abundance: .; j_gene: TRBJ1-5; v_gene: TRBV28; d_gene: TRBD1; CDR3nt: TGTGCCAGCAGTTTCCCACAGGGGAAATATAGCAATCAGCCCCAGCATTTT; CDR3aa: CASSFPQGKYSNQPQHF
abundance: few; j_gene: TRBJ2-1; v_gene: TRBV11-3; d_gene: .; CDR3nt: TGTGCCAGCAGCTTAGATCAAGGGGATGAGCAGTTCTTC; CDR3aa: CASSLDQGDEQFF
abundance: .; j_gene: TRBJ2-3; v_gene: TRBV20-1; d_gene: TRBD2; CDR3nt: TGCAGTGCCGCCGGTGGGGGCGGGAGGGGGGATACGCAGTATTTT; CDR3aa: CSAAGGGGRGDTQYF
abundance: many; j_gene: TRBJ2-5; v_gene: TRBV4-3; d_gene: TRBD1; CDR3nt: TGCGCCAGCAGCCAATACTGGACAGGGGGCGAGACCCAGTACTTC; CDR3aa: CASSQYWTGGETQYF
abundance: many; j_gene: TRBJ1-1; v_gene: TRBV9; d_gene: .; CDR3nt: TGTGCCAGCAGCGTAGTTTTGGGCACTGAAGCTTTCTTT; CDR3aa: CASSVVLGTEAFF
abundance: .; j_gene: TRBJ1-4; v_gene: TRBV15; d_gene: .; CDR3nt: TGTGCCACCAGCCTTGCGGGAGTTGGGTTATTGTTTTTT; CDR3aa: CATSLAGVGLLFF
abundance: few; j_gene: TRBJ1-4; v_gene: TRBV3-1; d_gene: .; CDR3nt: TGTGCCAGCAGCCAAGGGAGGGTTACTGAAAAACTGTTTTTT; CDR3aa: CASSQGRVTEKLFF
abundance: .; j_gene: TRBJ1-4; v_gene: TRBV4-1; d_gene: .; CDR3nt: TGCGCCAGCAGCAGAATGGTGCTTAATGAAAAACTGTTTTTT; CDR3aa: CASSRMVLNEKLFF
abundance: .; j_gene: TRBJ2-7; v_gene: TRBV27; d_gene: TRBD2; CDR3nt: TGTGCCAGCAGTTGGCTGAGCGGGGGGGCCCACGAGCAGTACTTC; CDR3aa: CASSWLSGGAHEQYF
abundance: .; j_gene: TRBJ2-1; v_gene: TRBV5-1; d_gene: TRBD1; CDR3nt: TGCGCCAGCAGGACAGGGTTGAATGAGCAGTTCTTC; CDR3aa: CASRTGLNEQFF
abundance: .; j_gene: TRBJ2-1; v_gene: TRBV5-1; d_gene: .; CDR3nt: TGCGCCAGCAGGGTAGGGACCGAGGAGAAGTTCTTC; CDR3aa: CASRVGTEEKFF
abundance: .; j_gene: TRBJ2-7; v_gene: TRBV25-1; d_gene: .; CDR3nt: TGTGCCAGCAGTGGCTCGGGACGTCGAGGCGAGCAGTACTTC; CDR3aa: CASSGSGRRGEQYF
abundance: few; j_gene: TRBJ2-7; v_gene: TRBV20-1; d_gene: .; CDR3nt: TGCAGTGCTAGTCGTACAAGAAGGTCCTACGAGCAGTACTTC; CDR3aa: CSASRTRRSYEQYF
abundance: .; j_gene: TRBJ1-5; v_gene: TRBV7-2; d_gene: TRBD1; CDR3nt: TGTGCCAGCAGCTTACAGACAGGGGACGATCAGCCCCAGCATTTT; CDR3aa: CASSLQTGDDQPQHF
abundance: many; j_gene: TRBJ1-1; v_gene: TRBV20-1; d_gene: .; CDR3nt: TGCAGTGCTAGAGGGCTACAGGGTAACACTGAAGCTTTCTTT; CDR3aa: CSARGLQGNTEAFF
abundance: .; j_gene: TRBJ2-2; v_gene: TRBV6-5; d_gene: .; CDR3nt: TGTGCCAGCAGCCGCTCACAGGGGGGGGGCACCGGGGAGCTGTTTTTT; CDR3aa: CASSRSQGGGTGELFF
abundance: few; j_gene: TRBJ2-7; v_gene: TRBV5-6; d_gene: .; CDR3nt: TGTGCCAGCAGCTTGGGCGTTCTCGGGGAGTTCGGCGAGCAGTACTTC; CDR3aa: CASSLGVLGEFGEQYF
abundance: few; j_gene: TRBJ2-5; v_gene: TRBV27; d_gene: .; CDR3nt: TGTGCCAGCAGCCCCTTTGGTACTGAAGAGACCCAGTACTTC; CDR3aa: CASSPFGTEETQYF
abundance: few; j_gene: TRBJ2-7; v_gene: TRBV28; d_gene: .; CDR3nt: TGTGCCAGCAGTCTTTTCAGCAGGGTACCACCGTACTTC; CDR3aa: CASSLFSRVPPYF
abundance: .; j_gene: TRBJ2-1; v_gene: TRBV12-3/TRBV12-4; d_gene: .; CDR3nt: TGTGCCAGCAGCGCGGGAAATGAGCAGTTCTTC; CDR3aa: CASSAGNEQFF
abundance: few; j_gene: TRBJ1-6; v_gene: TRBV20-1; d_gene: TRBD1; CDR3nt: TGCAGTGCAGCTGACAGGGTCCGGAATTCACCCCTCCACTTT; CDR3aa: CSAADRVRNSPLHF
abundance: few; j_gene: TRBJ1-5; v_gene: TRBV6-2/TRBV6-3; d_gene: .; CDR3nt: TGTGCCAGCAGTTATGCGGGCAATCAGCCCCAGCATTTT; CDR3aa: CASSYAGNQPQHF
abundance: few; j_gene: TRBJ2-7; v_gene: TRBV6-2/TRBV6-3; d_gene: .; CDR3nt: TGTGCCAGCAGTATCCTCCCCCTCTACGAGCAGTACTTC; CDR3aa: CASSILPLYEQYF
abundance: few; j_gene: TRBJ2-1; v_gene: TRBV6-2/TRBV6-3; d_gene: .; CDR3nt: TGTGCCAGCAGTTACGATGGTCCTAGGCAGTTCTTC; CDR3aa: CASSYDGPRQFF
abundance: many; j_gene: TRBJ1-1; v_gene: TRBV10-3; d_gene: .; CDR3nt: TGTGCCACCGGGACGAACACTGAAGCTTTCTTT; CDR3aa: CATGTNTEAFF
abundance: .; j_gene: TRBJ2-1; v_gene: TRBV28; d_gene: TRBD2; CDR3nt: TGTGCCAGCAGTCCCCATGGGGGGGTAAATGAGCAGTTCTTC; CDR3aa: CASSPHGGVNEQFF
abundance: .; j_gene: TRBJ2-1; v_gene: TRBV6-6; d_gene: .; CDR3nt: TGTGCCAGCAGCTTTACCCGGGGGTCCTACAATGAGCAGTTCTTC; CDR3aa: CASSFTRGSYNEQFF
abundance: .; j_gene: TRBJ2-5; v_gene: TRBV6-2/TRBV6-3; d_gene: TRBD1; CDR3nt: TGTGCCAGCAGGCGGACAGGGGAAGAGACCCAGTACTTC; CDR3aa: CASRRTGEETQYF
abundance: few; j_gene: TRBJ2-2; v_gene: TRBV4-2; d_gene: .; CDR3nt: TGTGCCAGCAACCCGACAGGCTCGTGGACCGGGGAGCTGTTTTTT; CDR3aa: CASNPTGSWTGELFF
abundance: many; j_gene: TRBJ1-6; v_gene: TRBV6-2/TRBV6-3; d_gene: .; CDR3nt: TGTGCCAGCAGTTACTCGGACCTCATTTCACCCCTCCACTTT; CDR3aa: CASSYSDLISPLHF
abundance: few; j_gene: TRBJ2-1; v_gene: TRBV28; d_gene: TRBD2; CDR3nt: TGTGCCAGCAGTTTACCCGGGACTAGCTCCTACAATGAGCAGTTCTTC; CDR3aa: CASSLPGTSSYNEQFF
abundance: few; j_gene: TRBJ2-5; v_gene: TRBV28; d_gene: .; CDR3nt: TGTGCCAGCAGTTCCCAGACGGCGGAGGTAGAGACCCAGTACTTC; CDR3aa: CASSSQTAEVETQYF